Here is one T cell receptor (beta chain) with its context. V gave up 2 bases and J gave up 3 bases, with 15 bases separating them. There are 15 residues in the CDR3. Germline CDR1 is SGDLS and CDR2 is YYNGEE. Assay: immunoSEQ multiplex PCR; the TCRdb copy retains only in-frame clones and omits some. The sample lists about 20,000 clones; over 35% were seen once. This specimen belongs to a study of graft-versus-host responses after intestinal transplantation. This TCR came from a human patient who received an intestinal transplant. The J gene is TRBJ2-7, the V gene TRBV9, with a weak D call TRBD1 (6 bases). This material consisted of alloreactive CD4+ T cells from a mixed lymphocyte reaction culture, taken before intestinal transplant. The subset denotes: CFSE-low proliferating T cells sorted from approximately six-day pre-transplant mixed lymphocyte reaction (GvH or HvG direction). The CDR3 DNA sequence: TGTGCCAGCAGCGTCCGGGCAGGGGCGGACTACGAGCAGTACTTC. The encoded protein is CASSVRAGADYEQYF. Looking up the rest from reference TRBV9 and TRBJ2-7 gives the full variable domain: DSGVTQTPKHLITATGQRVTLRCSPRSGDLSVYWYQQSLDQGLQFLIQYYNGEERAKGNILERFSAQQFPDLHSELNLSSLELGDSALYFCASSVRAGADYEQYFGPGTRLTVT.